These 3 T cell receptor beta chains share one sample of origin, sequenced in a study of early T cells in non-severe SARS-CoV-2 infection. TCRdb processed the 5' RACE reads anew with MiXCR; each CDR3 protein has one entry. The repertoire has fewer than 65,000 distinct CDR3 sequences, about a tenth of them found once; the top ten carry more than 20%. The specimen was whole blood. Receptors originate from an adult who was a healthcare worker with PCR-confirmed SARS-CoV-2 infection or an uninfected control (not recorded which).

Only a few counts were recorded for this clonotype. The rearrangement uses TRBV5-4 and TRBJ1-1; D gene unclear. Germline V lookup: CDR1 SGHNT, CDR2 YYREEE (reference sequence). The germline V and J ends were trimmed by 4 bases and 4 bases, with 8 bases remaining between them. The CDR3 has 12 residues. CDR3 amino acids: CASSPTGTEAFF. Written as DNA, the CDR3 is TGTGCCAGCAGCCCGACGGGCACTGAAGCTTTCTTT.

The table lists this clonotype with a few counts. The rearrangement joins TRBV14 to TRBJ2-7, with D unclear. The CDR3 is 15 residues long. Germline V CDR1 and CDR2: SGHDN, FVKESK. The germline V and J ends were trimmed by 4 bases and 6 bases, with 19 bases remaining between them. The CDR3: CASSRPQDGLAEQYF. CDR3 nucleotides: TGTGCCAGCAGCCGGCCCCAGGACGGCCTCGCCGAGCAGTACTTC.

J is TRBJ1-4 and V is TRBV4-1; no definite D call. Germline V gene lookup returns CDR1 MGHRA and CDR2 YSYEKL. CDR3 length equals 15 residues. V dropped 0 bases and J dropped 8 bases, with 13 bases sitting between them. The CDR3 sequence is CASSQEAQNFEKLFF. In DNA, the CDR3 is TGCGCCAGCAGCCAAGAAGCCCAAAACTTCGAAAAACTGTTTTTT.